One and the same sample provided the 4 T cell receptor beta chains below, sequenced in a study of shared clonotypes between healthy human individuals. Repertoires were generated with immunoSEQ multiplex PCR, while TCRdb's copy carries only in-frame clones and drops some. This table has under 1,900,000 clones, 98% to 99% appearing once. Sequencing was done on a sample of naive CD4+ T cells sorted from blood. As to subset: CD45RA+ positively selected. The source of these receptors is a man aged 30 to 45 in good health.

This chain links TRBV2 with TRBJ2-1; maybe TRBD1 (6 bases). This CDR3 region has 13 residues. Trimming shortened V by 6 bases and J by 9 bases, and 15 bases separated the two germline ends. Germline V gives CDR1 SNHLY, CDR2 FYNNEI. The CDR3 loop reads CASSQLWDTEQFF. Written as DNA, the CDR3 is TGTGCCAGCAGCCAGTTATGGGACACTGAGCAGTTCTTC.

The chain carries TRBV18 and TRBJ1-4; 9 bases line up with TRBD1. Germline loops: CDR1 KGHSH, CDR2 LQKENI. Losses at the gene ends were 3 bases for V and 5 bases for J; bases not matched to a gene: 10. The length of the CDR3 is 17 residues. The CDR3 DNA reads TGTGCCAGCTCACCGACGAGAAGACAGGGGGAAAATGAAAAACTGTTTTTT. Its protein product is CASSPTRRQGENEKLFF.

The chain couples TRBV14 to TRBJ2-7; no clear D. V lost 6 bases, J lost 6 bases, and 18 bases lay in between. Germline V gene sequence: CDR1 SGHDN, CDR2 FVKESK. This CDR3 is 14 amino acids long. This CDR3 reads CASSFGQAWVEQYF. CDR3 coding DNA: TGTGCCAGCAGTTTTGGGCAGGCATGGGTCGAGCAGTACTTC.

The rearrangement joins TRBV14 to TRBJ2-5; 10 positions agree with TRBD2. The ends lost 2 bases at V and 2 bases at J; junction bases unmatched: 8. The CDR3 spans 17 residues. CDR1 SGHDN and CDR2 FVKESK come from the germline V gene. DNA of the CDR3: TGTGCCAGCAGCCAATGGGGGGGACTAGCGAATCAAGAGACCCAGTACTTC. It encodes CASSQWGGLANQETQYF. Full variable domain (missing parts from reference TRBV14 and TRBJ2-5): EAGVTQFPSHSVIEKGQTVTLRCDPISGHDNLYWYRRVMGKEIKFLLHFVKESKQDESGMPNNRFLAERTGGTYSTLKVQPAELEDSGVYFCASSQWGGLANQETQYFGPGTRLLVL.